The clone carrying this TCR beta chain came up once. Profiled with immunoSEQ multiplex PCR; TCRdb holds only in-frame clones, not every one. The repertoire holds about 35,000 clones, with around 80% as singletons. The data belong to a study of blood T cell repertoires in COVID-19. This CDR3 comprises 12 residues. V lost 3 bases and J lost 6, with 7 bases in between. Sequencing used peripheral blood. The TCR originated in a man older than 75 with active or convalescent COVID-19. The J gene is TRBJ2-3, the V gene TRBV12-3 or TRBV12-4; tentative D call: TRBD2 (5 bases). CDR3 sequence: CASSFRGDTQYF. The CDR3 nucleotides are TGTGCCAGCAGTTTCCGAGGGGATACGCAGTATTTT.